The rows below give T cell receptor beta chains drawn from one sample of a study of molecular identifiers for immune sequencing clone quantification. TCRdb re-called the PCR reads with MiXCR, one entry per CDR3 protein. In the table there are about 320,000 distinct CDR3 sequences, over 20% of which are singletons. Sequenced input: naive CD8+ T cells from blood, with Jurkat cell RNA spiked in. The source of these receptors is a human donor in good health. Some libraries in this study had Jurkat cell RNA spiked in. Each CDR3 is given with its conserved first and last residue. D genes are given only for firm matches. The size field is filled for only some rows; it gives once, few, many or a size class.

TRBV20-1,TRBD1,.,TRBJ2-3,CSARDRVAFSTDTQYF
TRBV19,TRBD2,.,TRBJ2-1,CASSGVAGYNEQFF
TRBV27,.,.,TRBJ2-3,CASSSLAWDTQYF
TRBV19,.,many,TRBJ2-5,CASTNRWGGGQETQYF
TRBV14,.,many,TRBJ2-3,CASSHPSGLFTDTQYF
TRBV20-1,TRBD2,few,TRBJ2-1,CSARWAGEAPRNEQFF
TRBV10-3,TRBD1,.,TRBJ2-5,CAISESSGQLQETQYF
TRBV7-2,.,many,TRBJ2-3,CASSFLRGSFTDTQYF
TRBV5-1,TRBD2,many,TRBJ2-1,CASSLPSGDYNEQFF
TRBV2,TRBD2,many,TRBJ2-3,CASRGGLAGATDTQYF
TRBV7-9,.,.,TRBJ1-3,CASSAGQSSGSTIYF
TRBV4-2,.,many,TRBJ2-1,CASSYLGPEQFF
TRBV27,.,.,TRBJ2-5,CASTSDPGQLQETQYF
TRBV12-3/TRBV12-4,.,many,TRBJ2-3,CASSLAGGPTDTQYF
TRBV7-9,.,many,TRBJ2-3,CASSPRAGASLNTQYF
TRBV12-3/TRBV12-4,.,many,TRBJ2-7,CASSLGGHYEQYF
TRBV7-9,TRBD1,.,TRBJ2-7,CASSWTGLAYEQYF
TRBV28,TRBD2,many,TRBJ2-5,CASSSSSGRYQETQYF
TRBV12-3/TRBV12-4,TRBD1,few,TRBJ1-6,CASRATGVQNNSPLHF
TRBV19,TRBD1,many,TRBJ2-7,CASSHRGADANYEQYF
TRBV9,.,many,TRBJ2-7,CASSVGAGHSYEQYF
TRBV4-1,.,.,TRBJ2-7,CASSQDRAGATYEQYF
TRBV4-1,.,.,TRBJ2-3,CASGEPHTDTQYF
TRBV4-1,TRBD2,few,TRBJ2-7,CASSQVSGGDEQYF
TRBV11-2,.,many,TRBJ2-3,CASSFRSFSTDTQYF
TRBV5-6,TRBD2,few,TRBJ2-7,CASSEGGRGNEQYF
TRBV6-2/TRBV6-3,TRBD1,few,TRBJ2-4,CASSYSLADRVNIQYF
TRBV20-1,TRBD2,.,TRBJ2-1,CSARPLAANHNEQFF
TRBV5-1,TRBD2,many,TRBJ2-3,CASSLGTSGSSDTQYF
TRBV7-9,.,many,TRBJ2-7,CASSLGRYEQYF
TRBV12-3/TRBV12-4,TRBD1,.,TRBJ2-2,CASSHPFGTGGYKVESWELLF
TRBV27,.,.,TRBJ1-5,CASSSGPNQPQHF
TRBV4-1,TRBD1,many,TRBJ2-1,CASSHGQGAYNEQFF
TRBV28,TRBD1,many,TRBJ2-7,CASKQGPYEQYF
TRBV15,.,.,TRBJ2-3,CATSGFGASAATDTQYF
TRBV12-3/TRBV12-4,TRBD2,.,TRBJ2-1,CASRAQERDPCSF
TRBV11-2,.,few,TRBJ2-1,CASSLDGDWMYNEQFF
TRBV3-1,.,many,TRBJ1-1,CASSQGGGYTEAFF
TRBV20-1,.,many,TRBJ2-7,CSPNWGRDGSYEQYF
TRBV7-9,.,many,TRBJ2-3,CASSLAAMSTDTQYF
TRBV19,TRBD1,.,TRBJ2-7,CASSMFSGTGIYEQYF
TRBV27,.,many,TRBJ2-7,CASSFAGGGYEQYF
TRBV12-3/TRBV12-4,.,.,TRBJ2-3,CASSPWGGTDTQYF
TRBV7-6,TRBD2,many,TRBJ2-1,CASSLGLAGWNEQFF